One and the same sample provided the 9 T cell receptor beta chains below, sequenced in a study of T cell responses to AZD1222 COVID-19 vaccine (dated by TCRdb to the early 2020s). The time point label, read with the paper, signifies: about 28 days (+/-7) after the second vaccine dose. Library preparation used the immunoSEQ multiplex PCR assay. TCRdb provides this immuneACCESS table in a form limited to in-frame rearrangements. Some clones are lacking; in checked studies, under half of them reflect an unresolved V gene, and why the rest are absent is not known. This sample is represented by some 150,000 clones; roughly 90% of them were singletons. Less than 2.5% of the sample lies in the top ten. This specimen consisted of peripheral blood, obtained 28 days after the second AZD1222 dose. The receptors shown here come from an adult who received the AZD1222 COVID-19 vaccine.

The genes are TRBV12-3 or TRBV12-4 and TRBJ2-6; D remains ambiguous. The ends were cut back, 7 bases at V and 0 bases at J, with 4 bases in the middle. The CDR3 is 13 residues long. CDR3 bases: TGTGCCAGCATTAACTCTGGGGCCAACGTCCTGACTTTC. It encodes CASINSGANVLTF.

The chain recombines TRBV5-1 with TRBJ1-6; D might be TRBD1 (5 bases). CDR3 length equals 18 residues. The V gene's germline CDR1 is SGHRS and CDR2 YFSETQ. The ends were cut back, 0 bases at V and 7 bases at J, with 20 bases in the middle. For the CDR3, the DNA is TGCGCCAGCAGCTTGGGCCCGGGACCCCAGGAACGGAATTCACCCCTCCACTTT. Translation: CASSLGPGPQERNSPLHF. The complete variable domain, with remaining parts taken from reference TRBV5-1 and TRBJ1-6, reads KAGVTQTPRYLIKTRGQQVTLSCSPISGHRSVSWYQQTPGQGLQFLFEYFSETQRNKGNFPGRFSGRQFSNSRSEMNVSTLELGDSALYLCASSLGPGPQERNSPLHFGNGTRLTVT.

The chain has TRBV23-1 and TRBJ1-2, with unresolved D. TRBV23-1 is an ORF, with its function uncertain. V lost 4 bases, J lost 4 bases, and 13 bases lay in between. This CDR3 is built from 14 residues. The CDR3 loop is CASSLEGVCYGYTF. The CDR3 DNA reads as TGCGCCAGCAGTCTAGAGGGTGTTTGCTATGGCTACACCTTC.

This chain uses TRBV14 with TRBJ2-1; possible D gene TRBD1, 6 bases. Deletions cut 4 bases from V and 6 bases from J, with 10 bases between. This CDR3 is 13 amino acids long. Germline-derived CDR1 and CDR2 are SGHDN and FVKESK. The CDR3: CASSPQGFNEQFF. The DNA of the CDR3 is TGTGCCAGCAGCCCACAGGGTTTCAATGAGCAGTTCTTC.

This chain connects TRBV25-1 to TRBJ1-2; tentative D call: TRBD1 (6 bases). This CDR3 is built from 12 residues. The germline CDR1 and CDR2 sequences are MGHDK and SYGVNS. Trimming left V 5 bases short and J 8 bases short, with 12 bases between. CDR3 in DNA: TGTGCCAGCAGTAGGGGGAATCGAGGCTACACCTTC. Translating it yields CASSRGNRGYTF.

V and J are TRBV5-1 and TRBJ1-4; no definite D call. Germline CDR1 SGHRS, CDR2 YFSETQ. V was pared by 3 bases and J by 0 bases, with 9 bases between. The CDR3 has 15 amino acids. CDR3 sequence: CASSWTDATNEKLFF. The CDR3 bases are TGCGCCAGCAGCTGGACCGATGCAACTAATGAAAAACTGTTTTTT.

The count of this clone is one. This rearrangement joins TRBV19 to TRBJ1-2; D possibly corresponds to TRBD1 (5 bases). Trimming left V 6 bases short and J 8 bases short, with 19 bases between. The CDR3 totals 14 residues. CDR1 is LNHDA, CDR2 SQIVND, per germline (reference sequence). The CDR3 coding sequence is TGTGCCAGTAGGGATGGGGGAACGGCTGACGGCTACACCTTC. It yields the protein CASRDGGTADGYTF.

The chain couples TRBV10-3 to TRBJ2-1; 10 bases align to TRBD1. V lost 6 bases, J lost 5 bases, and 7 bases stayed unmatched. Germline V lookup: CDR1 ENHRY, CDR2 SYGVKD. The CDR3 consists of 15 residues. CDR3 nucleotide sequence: TGTGCCATCAGAGCGGACAGGGGGGGTAACAATGAGCAGTTCTTC. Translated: CAIRADRGGNNEQFF.

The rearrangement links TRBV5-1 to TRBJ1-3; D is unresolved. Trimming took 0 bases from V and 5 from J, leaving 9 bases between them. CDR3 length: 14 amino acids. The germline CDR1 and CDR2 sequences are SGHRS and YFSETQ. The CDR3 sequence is CASSLESGRNTIYF. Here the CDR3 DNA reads TGCGCCAGCAGCTTGGAATCAGGTCGAAACACCATATATTTT.